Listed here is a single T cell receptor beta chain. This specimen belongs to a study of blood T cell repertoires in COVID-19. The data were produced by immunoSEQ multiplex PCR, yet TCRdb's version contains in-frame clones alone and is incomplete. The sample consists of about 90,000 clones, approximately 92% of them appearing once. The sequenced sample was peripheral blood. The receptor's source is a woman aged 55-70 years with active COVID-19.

In DNA, the CDR3 is TGTGCCAGCAGCCCCGGACAGGGCCTCTCTGGGGCCAACGTCCTGACTTTC. Protein sequence: CASSPGQGLSGANVLTF. The chain employs TRBV7-2 and TRBJ2-6, with 8 bases fitting TRBD1. The CDR3 consists of 17 residues. Germline trimming cut 5 bases from V and 0 bases from J; bases unmatched to any gene: 6. Per germline, CDR1 SGHTA and CDR2 FQGNSA. Using reference TRBV7-2 and TRBJ2-6 for the parts outside the CDR3, the full variable domain is GAGVSQSPSNKVTEKGKDVELRCDPISGHTALYWYRQSLGQGLEFLIYFQGNSAPDKSGLPSDRFSAERTGGSVSTLTIQRTQQEDSAVYLCASSPGQGLSGANVLTFGAGSRLTVL.